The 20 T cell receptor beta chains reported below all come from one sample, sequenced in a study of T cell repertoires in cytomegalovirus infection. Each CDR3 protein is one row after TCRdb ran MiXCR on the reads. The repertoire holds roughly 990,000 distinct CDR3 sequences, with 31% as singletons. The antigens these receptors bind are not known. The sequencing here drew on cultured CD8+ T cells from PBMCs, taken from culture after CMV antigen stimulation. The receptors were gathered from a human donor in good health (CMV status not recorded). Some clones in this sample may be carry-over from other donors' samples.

CDR3 nucleotides: TGTGCCAGCAGCTCGGACAGGGCGAAGAGTCAGCCCCAGCATTTT. As protein: CASSSDRAKSQPQHF. The chain employs TRBV7-2 and TRBJ1-5, with 8 bases matching TRBD1. V shed 4 bases, J shed 6 bases, and the junction held 8 bases outside the gene matches. CDR1 SGHTA and CDR2 FQGNSA come from the germline V gene. This CDR3 spans 15 amino acids. Full variable domain (outside the CDR3, taken from reference TRBV7-2 and TRBJ1-5): GAGVSQSPSNKVTEKGKDVELRCDPISGHTALYWYRQSLGQGLEFLIYFQGNSAPDKSGLPSDRFSAERTGGSVSTLTIQRTQQEDSAVYLCASSSDRAKSQPQHFGDGTRLSIL.

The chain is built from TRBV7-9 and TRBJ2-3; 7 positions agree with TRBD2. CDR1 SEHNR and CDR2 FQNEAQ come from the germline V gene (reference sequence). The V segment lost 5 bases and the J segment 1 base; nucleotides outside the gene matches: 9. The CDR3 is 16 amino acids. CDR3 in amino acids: CASSPRMGGGTDTQYF. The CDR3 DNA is TGTGCCAGCAGCCCTCGGATGGGAGGGGGCACAGATACGCAGTATTTT. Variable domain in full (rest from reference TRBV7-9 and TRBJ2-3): DTGVSQNPRHKITKRGQNVTFRCDPISEHNRLYWYRQTLGQGPEFLTYFQNEAQLEKSRLLSDRFSAERPKGSFSTLEIQRTEQGDSAMYLCASSPRMGGGTDTQYFGPGTRLTVL.

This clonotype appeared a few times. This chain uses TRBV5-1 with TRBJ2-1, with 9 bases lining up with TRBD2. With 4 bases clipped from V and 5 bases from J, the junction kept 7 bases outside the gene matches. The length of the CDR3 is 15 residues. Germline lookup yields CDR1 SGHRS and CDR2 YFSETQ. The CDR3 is CASSTAGGPDNEQFF. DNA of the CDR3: TGCGCCAGCAGCACCGCGGGGGGGCCAGACAATGAGCAGTTCTTC. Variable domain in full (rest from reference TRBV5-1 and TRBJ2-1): KAGVTQTPRYLIKTRGQQVTLSCSPISGHRSVSWYQQTPGQGLQFLFEYFSETQRNKGNFPGRFSGRQFSNSRSEMNVSTLELGDSALYLCASSTAGGPDNEQFFGPGTRLTVL.

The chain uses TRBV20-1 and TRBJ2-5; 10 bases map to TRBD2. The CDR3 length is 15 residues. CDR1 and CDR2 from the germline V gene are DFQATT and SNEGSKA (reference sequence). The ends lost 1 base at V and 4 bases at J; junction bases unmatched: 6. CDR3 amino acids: CSARASGGALETQYF. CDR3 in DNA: TGCAGTGCTAGAGCTAGCGGGGGAGCATTAGAGACCCAGTACTTC.

Here the CDR3 reads CASSLPNREAFF. DNA for the CDR3: TGTGCCAGCAGTTTACCGAATAGGGAAGCTTTCTTT. The chain has TRBV27 and TRBJ1-1; D gene ambiguous. V shed 2 bases and J shed 8 bases, with 9 bases lying between them. This CDR3 region has 12 residues. Germline assignment: CDR1 MNHEY and CDR2 SMNVEV (reference sequence).

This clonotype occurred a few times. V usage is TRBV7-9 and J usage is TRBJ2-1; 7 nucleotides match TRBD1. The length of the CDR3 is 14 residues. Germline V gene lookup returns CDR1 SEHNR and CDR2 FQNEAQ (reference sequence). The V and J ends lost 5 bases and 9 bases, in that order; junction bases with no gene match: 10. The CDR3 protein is CASSIRGLGVEQFF. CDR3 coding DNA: TGTGCCAGCAGCATCAGGGGGTTGGGGGTTGAGCAGTTCTTC. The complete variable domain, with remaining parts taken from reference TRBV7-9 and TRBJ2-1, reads DTGVSQNPRHKITKRGQNVTFRCDPISEHNRLYWYRQTLGQGPEFLTYFQNEAQLEKSRLLSDRFSAERPKGSFSTLEIQRTEQGDSAMYLCASSIRGLGVEQFFGPGTRLTVL.

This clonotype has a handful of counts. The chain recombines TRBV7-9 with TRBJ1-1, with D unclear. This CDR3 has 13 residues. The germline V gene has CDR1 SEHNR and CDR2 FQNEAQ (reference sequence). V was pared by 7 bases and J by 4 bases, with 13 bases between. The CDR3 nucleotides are TGTGCCAGCATACCCGCATTGACCACTGAAGCTTTCTTT. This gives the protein CASIPALTTEAFF.

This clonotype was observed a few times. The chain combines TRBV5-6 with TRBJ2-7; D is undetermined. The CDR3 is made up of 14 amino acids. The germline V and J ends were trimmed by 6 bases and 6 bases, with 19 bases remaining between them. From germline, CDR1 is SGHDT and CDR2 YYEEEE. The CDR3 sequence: CASTKYGYYAEQYV. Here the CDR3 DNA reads TGTGCCAGCACCAAGTACGGGTATTACGCCGAGCAGTACGTC.

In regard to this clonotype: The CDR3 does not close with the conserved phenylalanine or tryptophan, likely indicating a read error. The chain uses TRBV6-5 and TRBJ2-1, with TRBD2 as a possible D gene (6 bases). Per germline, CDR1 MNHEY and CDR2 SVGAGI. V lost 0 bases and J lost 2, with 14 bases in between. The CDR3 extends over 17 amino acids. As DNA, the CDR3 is TGTGCCAGCAGTTACTCACCTAGCGTTCTTCCCTACAATGAGCAGTTCTTA. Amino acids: CASSYSPSVLPYNEQFL.

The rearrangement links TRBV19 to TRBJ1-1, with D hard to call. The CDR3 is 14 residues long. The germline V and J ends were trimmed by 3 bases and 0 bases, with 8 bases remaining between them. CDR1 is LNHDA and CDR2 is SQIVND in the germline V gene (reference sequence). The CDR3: CASSMGRMNTEAFF. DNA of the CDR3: TGTGCCAGTAGTATGGGCCGGATGAACACTGAAGCTTTCTTT.

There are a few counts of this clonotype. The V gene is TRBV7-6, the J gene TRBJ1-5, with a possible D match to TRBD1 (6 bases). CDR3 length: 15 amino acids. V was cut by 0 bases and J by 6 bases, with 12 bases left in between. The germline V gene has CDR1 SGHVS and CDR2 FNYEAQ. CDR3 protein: CASSLASGAGQPQHF. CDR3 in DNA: TGTGCCAGCAGCTTAGCCTCGGGGGCAGGTCAGCCCCAGCATTTT. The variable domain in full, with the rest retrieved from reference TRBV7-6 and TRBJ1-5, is GAGVSQSPRYKVTKRGQDVALRCDPISGHVSLYWYRQALGQGPEFLTYFNYEAQQDKSGLPNDRFSAERPEGSISTLTIQRTEQRDSAMYRCASSLASGAGQPQHFGDGTRLSIL.

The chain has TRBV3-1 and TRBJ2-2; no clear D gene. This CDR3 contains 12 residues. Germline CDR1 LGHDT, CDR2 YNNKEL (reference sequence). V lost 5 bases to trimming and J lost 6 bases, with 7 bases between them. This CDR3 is CASSWTPGELFF. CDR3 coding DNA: TGTGCCAGCAGCTGGACCCCCGGGGAGCTGTTTTTT.

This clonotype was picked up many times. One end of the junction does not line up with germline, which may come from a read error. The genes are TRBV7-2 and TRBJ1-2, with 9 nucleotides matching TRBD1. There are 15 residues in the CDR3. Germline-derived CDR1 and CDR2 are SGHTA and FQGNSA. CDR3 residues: CASSLEPGDRVGMDF. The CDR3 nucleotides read TGTGCCAGCAGCTTAGAACCCGGGGACAGGGTAGGAATGGACTTC.

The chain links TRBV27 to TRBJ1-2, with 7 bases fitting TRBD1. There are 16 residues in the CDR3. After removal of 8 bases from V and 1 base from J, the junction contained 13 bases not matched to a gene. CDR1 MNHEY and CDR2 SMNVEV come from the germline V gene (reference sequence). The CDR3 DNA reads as TGTGCCAGCTCAGGCCCAGGGGGAGGGTATAACTATGGCTACACCTTC. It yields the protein CASSGPGGGYNYGYTF.

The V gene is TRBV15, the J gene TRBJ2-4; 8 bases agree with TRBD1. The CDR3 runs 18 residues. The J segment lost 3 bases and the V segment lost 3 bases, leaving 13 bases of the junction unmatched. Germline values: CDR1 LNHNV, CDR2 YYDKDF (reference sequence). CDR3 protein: CATSSGVGQGSDKNIQYF. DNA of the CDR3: TGTGCCACCAGCAGTGGGGTCGGACAGGGTTCAGACAAAAACATTCAGTACTTC.

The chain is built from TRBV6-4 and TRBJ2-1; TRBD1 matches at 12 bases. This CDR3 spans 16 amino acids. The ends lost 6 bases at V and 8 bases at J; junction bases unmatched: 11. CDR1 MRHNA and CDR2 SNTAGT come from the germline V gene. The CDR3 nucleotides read TGTGCCAGCAGAGACCAACCGGGACAGGGGGCCTATGAGCAGTTCTTC. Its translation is CASRDQPGQGAYEQFF.

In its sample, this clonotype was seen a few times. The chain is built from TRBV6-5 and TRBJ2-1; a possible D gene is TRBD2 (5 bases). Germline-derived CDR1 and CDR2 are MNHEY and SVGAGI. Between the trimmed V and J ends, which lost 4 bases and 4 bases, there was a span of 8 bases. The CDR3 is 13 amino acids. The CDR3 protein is CASSSGDYNEQFF. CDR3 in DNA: TGTGCCAGCAGTTCCGGGGATTACAATGAGCAGTTCTTC.

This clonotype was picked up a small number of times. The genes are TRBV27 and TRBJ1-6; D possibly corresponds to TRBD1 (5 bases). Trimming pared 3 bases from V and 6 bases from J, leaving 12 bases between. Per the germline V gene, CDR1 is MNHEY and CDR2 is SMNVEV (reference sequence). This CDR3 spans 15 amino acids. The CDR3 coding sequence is TGTGCCAGCAGTTTCTTGGGGGACGTTAATTCACCCCTCCACTTT. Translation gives CASSFLGDVNSPLHF.

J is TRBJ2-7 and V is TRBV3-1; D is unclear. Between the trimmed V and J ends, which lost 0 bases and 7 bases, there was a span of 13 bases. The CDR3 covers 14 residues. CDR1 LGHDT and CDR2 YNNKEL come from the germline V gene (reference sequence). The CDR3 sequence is CASSQDRSRQEQYF. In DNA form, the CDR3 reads TGTGCCAGCAGCCAAGATCGTTCCCGTCAGGAGCAGTACTTC.

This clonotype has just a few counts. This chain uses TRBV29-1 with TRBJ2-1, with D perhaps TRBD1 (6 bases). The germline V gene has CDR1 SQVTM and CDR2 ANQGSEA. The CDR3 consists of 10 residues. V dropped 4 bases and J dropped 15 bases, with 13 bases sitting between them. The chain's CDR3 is CSVVDRWWFF. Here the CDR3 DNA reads TGCAGCGTTGTAGACAGGTGGTGGTTCTTC.